This is a list of T cell receptor beta chains from one sample in a study of beta chain features in type 1 diabetes. Clones were sequenced by immunoSEQ multiplex PCR, and TCRdb holds only the in-frame ones, with some missing. The table has a few hundred thousand clones, more than 9% seen once. Sequencing was performed on naive CD4+ T cells from blood. The receptors stem from a woman aged 18-35 years in good health. Both conserved end residues are part of each CDR3. A D gene is named only where the DNA matches it firmly. Size is stated for part of the rows, as once, few or many counts, or as a class when the clone is expanded.

abundance,v_gene,d_gene,j_gene,CDR3nt,CDR3aa
few,TRBV30,.,TRBJ2-3,TGTGCCTGGAGCCAAGGGAAAGGGGGAGATACGCAGTATTTT,CAWSQGKGGDTQYF
.,TRBV19,.,TRBJ2-5,TGTGCCAGTAGTATAGTCGGCGGGATAAGGCAAGAGACCCAGTACTTC,CASSIVGGIRQETQYF
few,TRBV29-1,.,TRBJ2-1,TGCAGCGTTGAATCCGGCTTGCGGGCACCCTACAATGAGCAGTTCTTC,CSVESGLRAPYNEQFF
.,TRBV5-1,.,TRBJ2-2,TGCGCCAGCAGCCAACGGGGTAGAGAAACCGGGGAGCTGTTTTTT,CASSQRGRETGELFF
few,TRBV29-1,.,TRBJ1-1,TGCAGCGCATCACAGGGTCAAGGGACTGAAGCTTTCTTT,CSASQGQGTEAFF
few,TRBV27,TRBD1,TRBJ1-1,TGTGCCAGCAGTTTCGACAGGGACAACACTGAAGCTTTCTTT,CASSFDRDNTEAFF
few,TRBV7-8,.,TRBJ2-7,TGTGCCAGCAGCTTCGATAGATCTTCGCTCTACGAGCAGTACTTC,CASSFDRSSLYEQYF
many,TRBV30,TRBD1,TRBJ1-1,TGTGCCTGGGGACAGGAAGAAGCTTTCTTT,CAWGQEEAFF
few,TRBV30,TRBD2,TRBJ2-5,TGTGCCTGGAGGGATTGGGGGGGCCAAGAGACCCAGTACTTC,CAWRDWGGQETQYF
.,TRBV30,.,TRBJ1-1,TGTGCCTGGAGTTTTCAGGGGATCCGTAGTGGCACTGAAGCTTTCTTT,CAWSFQGIRSGTEAFF
.,TRBV2,.,TRBJ2-3,TGTGCCAGCTCGAGAACAGATACGCAGTATTTT,CASSRTDTQYF
.,TRBV7-9,TRBD1,TRBJ1-1,TGTGCCAGCAGCTTAGAAGGGGGCCGCCACACTGAAGCTTTCTTT,CASSLEGGRHTEAFF
few,TRBV10-3,TRBD1,TRBJ2-2,TGTGCCATCAGGATGACAGGGGTCCCCACCGGGGAGCTGTTTTTT,CAIRMTGVPTGELFF
many,TRBV7-2,.,TRBJ2-4,TGTGCCAGCAGCGTAGGAGGGTCCAAAAACATTCAGTACTTC,CASSVGGSKNIQYF
.,TRBV5-1,.,TRBJ2-1,TGCGCCAGCAGCCTGGCCCGCGGCAACAATGAGCAGTTCTTC,CASSLARGNNEQFF
.,TRBV5-1,.,TRBJ2-4,TGCGCCAGCAGCTCGGGGAAAAACATTCAGTACTTC,CASSSGKNIQYF
many,TRBV7-9,.,TRBJ2-5,TGTGCCAGCAGCTCCCTAGAGACCCAGTACTTC,CASSSLETQYF
few,TRBV4-1,.,TRBJ2-1,TGCGCCAGCAGCCAAGCGGGAGTCTCCTACAATGAGCAGTTCTTC,CASSQAGVSYNEQFF
.,TRBV25-1,TRBD1,TRBJ1-5,TGTGCCAGCAGTGAAGTACAGGGGGCGTCTAGCAATCAGCCCCAGCATTTT,CASSEVQGASSNQPQHF
.,TRBV7-2,.,TRBJ2-7,TGTGCCAGCAGCTTAGCCCAGGGGCCGTCCTACGAGCAGTACTTC,CASSLAQGPSYEQYF
few,TRBV19,TRBD1,TRBJ1-1,TGTGCCAGTAGGATGGGACAGGGTGCTGAAGCTTTCTTT,CASRMGQGAEAFF
few,TRBV20-1,.,TRBJ1-1,TGCAGTGCTAGAGAAAGCGCTGAAGCTTTCTTT,CSARESAEAFF